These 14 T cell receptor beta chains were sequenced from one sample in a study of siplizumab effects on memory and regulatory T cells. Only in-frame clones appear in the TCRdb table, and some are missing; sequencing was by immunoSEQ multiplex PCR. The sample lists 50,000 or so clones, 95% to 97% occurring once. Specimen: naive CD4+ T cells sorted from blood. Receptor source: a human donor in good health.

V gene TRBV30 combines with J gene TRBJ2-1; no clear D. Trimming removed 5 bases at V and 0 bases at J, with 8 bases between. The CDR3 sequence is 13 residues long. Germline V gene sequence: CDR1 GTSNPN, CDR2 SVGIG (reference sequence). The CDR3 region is CAWGKGSYNEQFF. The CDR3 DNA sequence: TGTGCCTGGGGAAAAGGCTCCTACAATGAGCAGTTCTTC.

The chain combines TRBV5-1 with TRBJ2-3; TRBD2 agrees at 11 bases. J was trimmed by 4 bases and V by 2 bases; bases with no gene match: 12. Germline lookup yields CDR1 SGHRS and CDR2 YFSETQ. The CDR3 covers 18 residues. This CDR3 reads CASSFFTSGRRGSDTQYF. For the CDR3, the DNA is TGCGCCAGCAGCTTCTTTACTAGCGGGAGAAGGGGCTCAGATACGCAGTATTTT.

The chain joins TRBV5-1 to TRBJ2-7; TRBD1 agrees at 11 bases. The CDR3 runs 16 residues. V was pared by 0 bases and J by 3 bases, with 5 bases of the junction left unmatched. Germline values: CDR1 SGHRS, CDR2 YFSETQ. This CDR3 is CASSLAVGTGGYEQYF. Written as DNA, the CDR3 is TGCGCCAGCAGCTTGGCCGTCGGGACAGGGGGCTACGAGCAGTACTTC.

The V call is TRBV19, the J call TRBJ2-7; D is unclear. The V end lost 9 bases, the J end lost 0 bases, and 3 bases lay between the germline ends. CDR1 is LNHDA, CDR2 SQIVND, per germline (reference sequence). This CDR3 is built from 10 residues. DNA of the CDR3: TGTGCCAGCGGCTCCTACGAGCAGTACTTC. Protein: CASGSYEQYF. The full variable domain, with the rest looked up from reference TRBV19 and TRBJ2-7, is DGGITQSPKYLFRKEGQNVTLSCEQNLNHDAMYWYRQDPGQGLRLIYYSQIVNDFQKGDIAEGYSVSREKKESFPLTVTSAQKNPTAFYLCASGSYEQYFGPGTRLTVT.

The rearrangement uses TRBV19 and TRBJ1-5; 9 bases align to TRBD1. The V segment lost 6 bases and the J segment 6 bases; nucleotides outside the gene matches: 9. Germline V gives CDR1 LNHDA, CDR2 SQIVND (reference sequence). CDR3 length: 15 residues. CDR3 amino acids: CASRWGQGGSQPQHF. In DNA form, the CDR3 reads TGTGCCAGTAGATGGGGACAGGGAGGATCTCAGCCCCAGCATTTT.

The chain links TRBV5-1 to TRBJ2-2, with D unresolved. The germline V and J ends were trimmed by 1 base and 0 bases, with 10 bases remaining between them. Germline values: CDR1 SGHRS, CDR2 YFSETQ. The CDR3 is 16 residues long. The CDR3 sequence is CASSLFGRPNTGELFF. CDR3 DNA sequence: TGCGCCAGCAGCTTGTTTGGCAGACCGAACACCGGGGAGCTGTTTTTT. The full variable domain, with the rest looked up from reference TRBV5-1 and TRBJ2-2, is KAGVTQTPRYLIKTRGQQVTLSCSPISGHRSVSWYQQTPGQGLQFLFEYFSETQRNKGNFPGRFSGRQFSNSRSEMNVSTLELGDSALYLCASSLFGRPNTGELFFGEGSRLTVL.

CDR3 in amino acids: CATRGLTDNEQFF. CDR3 coding DNA: TGTGCCACAAGGGGGCTCACCGACAATGAGCAGTTCTTC. The V call is TRBV25-1, the J call TRBJ2-1, with TRBD1 identical over 7 bases. The V segment lost 10 bases and the J segment 5 bases; nucleotides outside the gene matches: 8. CDR1 MGHDK and CDR2 SYGVNS come from the germline V gene. CDR3 length: 13 amino acids. Complete variable domain (other parts from reference TRBV25-1 and TRBJ2-1): EADIYQTPRYLVIGTGKKITLECSQTMGHDKMYWYQQDPGMELHLIHYSYGVNSTEKGDLSSESTVSRIRTEHFPLTLESARPSHTSQYLCATRGLTDNEQFFGPGTRLTVL.

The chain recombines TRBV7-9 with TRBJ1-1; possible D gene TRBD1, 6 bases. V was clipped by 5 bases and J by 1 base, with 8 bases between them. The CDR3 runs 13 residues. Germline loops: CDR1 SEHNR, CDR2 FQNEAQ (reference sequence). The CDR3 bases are TGTGCCAGCAGCACGGACAGGAACACTGAAGCTTTCTTT. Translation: CASSTDRNTEAFF.

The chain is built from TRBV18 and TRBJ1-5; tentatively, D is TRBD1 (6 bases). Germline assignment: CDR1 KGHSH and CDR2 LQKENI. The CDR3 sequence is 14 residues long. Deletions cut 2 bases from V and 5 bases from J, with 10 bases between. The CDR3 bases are TGTGCCAGCTCACCAGCGGGGGCCTATCAGCCCCAGCATTTT. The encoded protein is CASSPAGAYQPQHF.

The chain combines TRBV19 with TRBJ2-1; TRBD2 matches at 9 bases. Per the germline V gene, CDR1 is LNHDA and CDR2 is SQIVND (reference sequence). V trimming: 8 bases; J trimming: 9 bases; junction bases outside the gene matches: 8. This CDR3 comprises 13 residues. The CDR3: CASFRGRAGEQFF. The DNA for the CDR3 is TGTGCCAGTTTCCGCGGGAGGGCGGGTGAGCAGTTCTTC. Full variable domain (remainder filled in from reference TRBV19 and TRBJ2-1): DGGITQSPKYLFRKEGQNVTLSCEQNLNHDAMYWYRQDPGQGLRLIYYSQIVNDFQKGDIAEGYSVSREKKESFPLTVTSAQKNPTAFYLCASFRGRAGEQFFGPGTRLTVL.

CDR3 sequence: CASSTGRTGGTGELFF. As DNA, the CDR3 is TGTGCCAGCAGCACAGGACGCACCGGCGGCACCGGGGAGCTGTTTTTT. V gene TRBV7-6 combines with J gene TRBJ2-2; possibly TRBD1 for D (5 bases). The CDR3 is 16 residues long. The V gene lost 5 bases and the J gene lost 4 bases, with 17 bases spanning the gap. Germline V gene sequence: CDR1 SGHVS, CDR2 FNYEAQ.

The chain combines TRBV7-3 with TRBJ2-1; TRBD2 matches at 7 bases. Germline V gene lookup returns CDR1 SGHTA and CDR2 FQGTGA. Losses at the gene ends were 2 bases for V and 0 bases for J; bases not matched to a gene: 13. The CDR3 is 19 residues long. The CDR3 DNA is TGTGCCAGCAGCTTAGGACCCTTGACTAGCCGAAGCTCCTACAATGAGCAGTTCTTC. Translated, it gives CASSLGPLTSRSSYNEQFF.

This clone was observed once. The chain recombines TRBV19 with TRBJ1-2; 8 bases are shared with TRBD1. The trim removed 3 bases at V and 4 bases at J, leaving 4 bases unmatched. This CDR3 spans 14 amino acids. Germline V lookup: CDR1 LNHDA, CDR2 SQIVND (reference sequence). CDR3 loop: CASSIGQGFYGYTF. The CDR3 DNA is TGTGCCAGTAGTATCGGACAGGGATTCTATGGCTACACCTTC. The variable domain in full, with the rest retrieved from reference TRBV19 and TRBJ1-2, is DGGITQSPKYLFRKEGQNVTLSCEQNLNHDAMYWYRQDPGQGLRLIYYSQIVNDFQKGDIAEGYSVSREKKESFPLTVTSAQKNPTAFYLCASSIGQGFYGYTFGSGTRLTVV.

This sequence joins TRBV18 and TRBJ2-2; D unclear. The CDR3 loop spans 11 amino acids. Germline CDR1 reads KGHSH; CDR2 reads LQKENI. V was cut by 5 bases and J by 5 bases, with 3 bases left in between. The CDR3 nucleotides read TGTGCCAGCTCAGAAACCGGGGAGCTGTTTTTT. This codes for CASSETGELFF.